This T cell receptor (beta chain) was sequenced in a study of identical twins. This clonotype was observed a handful of times. With V trimmed by 3 bases and J by 5 bases, 4 bases remained unmatched. The CDR3 consists of 16 residues. Germline CDR1 SGHTA, CDR2 FQGNSA. TCRdb redid the calling of the 5' RACE reads with MiXCR, one entry per CDR3 protein. Here the sample spans fewer than 550,000 distinct CDR3 sequences, approximately 14% being singletons. This same sample was also taken into another study, of yellow fever vaccine responses in identical twins.

The rearrangement joins TRBV7-2 to TRBJ2-2; 12 positions match TRBD2. Sequenced sample: CD4+ T cells sorted from blood. This TCR derives from a woman younger than 35 in good health. Here the CDR3 DNA reads TGTGCCAGCAGCTTCTCTGGACTAGCGGGAACCGGGGAGCTGTTTTTT. The encoded protein is CASSFSGLAGTGELFF.